These 10 T cell receptor beta chains came from one sample sequenced in a study of blood T cell repertoires in COVID-19. TCRdb's copy holds only in-frame clones and misses some; the assay was immunoSEQ multiplex PCR. The table has roughly 250,000 clones, 75% to 90% seen once. The sequenced sample was PBMCs or T cells enriched from blood (not recorded which). The receptors here all came from a woman in her thirties who had recovered from COVID-19.

This chain uses TRBV5-5 with TRBJ2-3, with D maybe TRBD1 (6 bases). This CDR3 is 14 amino acids long. The germline gives CDR1 SGHKS, CDR2 YYEKEE (reference sequence). The V and J ends lost 2 bases and 7 bases respectively, with 14 bases between them. CDR3 sequence reads: CASSFHDRLNTQYF. The CDR3 coding sequence is TGTGCCAGCAGCTTTCACGACAGGTTAAATACGCAGTATTTT.

V and J are TRBV2 and TRBJ1-1; D remains ambiguous. From germline, CDR1 is SNHLY and CDR2 FYNNEI. Trimming removed 5 bases at V and 0 bases at J, with 7 bases between. There are 13 residues in the CDR3. CDR3 coding DNA: TGTGCCAGCAGTTCCGAGATGAACACTGAAGCTTTCTTT. Its protein product is CASSSEMNTEAFF.

This clone occurred once. The CDR3 nucleotides are TGTGCCAGCAGTCCGCTGGAGACTAATGAAAAACTGTTTTTT. Its translation is CASSPLETNEKLFF. The rearrangement uses TRBV27 and TRBJ1-4; D gene ambiguous. Trimming removed 5 bases from V and 2 bases from J, with 9 bases in between. Germline V CDR1 and CDR2: MNHEY, SMNVEV (reference sequence). The length of the CDR3 is 14 residues.

The rearrangement uses TRBV27 and TRBJ2-6; a possible D gene is TRBD1 (6 bases). V gave up 10 bases and J gave up 3 bases, with 7 bases separating them. Germline values: CDR1 MNHEY, CDR2 SMNVEV (reference sequence). The CDR3 has 12 residues. CDR3 nucleotides: TGTGCCACAGGGGTTGGGGCCAACGTCCTGACTTTC. Protein product: CATGVGANVLTF.

The rearrangement links TRBV12-3 or TRBV12-4 to TRBJ1-5; perhaps TRBD1 as D (6 bases). The CDR3 has 13 amino acids. Trimming shortened V by 6 bases and J by 4 bases, and 10 bases separated the two germline ends. CDR3 region: CASSRGRNQPQHF. CDR3 DNA: TGTGCCAGCAGCAGGGGAAGGAATCAGCCCCAGCATTTT.

The chain carries TRBV19 and TRBJ1-1; 8 bases are a match to TRBD1. Trimming took 1 base from V and 4 from J; bases not matched to a gene: 5. CDR3 size: 15 residues. The germline V gene encodes CDR1 LNHDA and CDR2 SQIVND (reference sequence). This chain's CDR3 is CASSIVGQAITEAFF. In DNA form, the CDR3 reads TGTGCCAGTAGTATAGTGGGACAGGCCATCACTGAAGCTTTCTTT.

The chain links TRBV5-1 to TRBJ1-1; D perhaps matches TRBD1 (5 bases). V dropped 3 bases and J dropped 0 bases, with 15 bases sitting between them. CDR1 is SGHRS and CDR2 is YFSETQ in the germline V gene. The CDR3 is 16 amino acids. The CDR3 sequence is CASSWAGDRLNTEAFF. The CDR3 region has the DNA TGCGCCAGCAGCTGGGCAGGTGACAGATTGAACACTGAAGCTTTCTTT.

This rearrangement joins TRBV7-9 to TRBJ2-5, with 8 bases identical to TRBD2. This CDR3 spans 15 amino acids. Losses at the gene ends were 2 bases for V and 4 bases for J; bases not matched to a gene: 6. Germline CDR1 SEHNR, CDR2 FQNEAQ (reference sequence). The CDR3 DNA follows: TGTGCCAGCAGCTTATCCAGCGGGAGAGGAGAGACCCAGTACTTC. This codes for CASSLSSGRGETQYF.

The chain uses TRBV14 and TRBJ2-7, with 10 bases fitting TRBD2. Germline CDR1 reads SGHDN; CDR2 reads FVKESK. The CDR3 extends over 19 amino acids. J lost 2 bases, V lost 4 bases, and 17 bases had no gene match. Here the CDR3 DNA reads TGTGCCAGCAGCCTAAAATCCGGACTAGCGGTCCCGTCGCCCTACGAGCAGTACTTC. Translation: CASSLKSGLAVPSPYEQYF.

This clone was found a few times. The rearrangement links TRBV4-1 to TRBJ1-1; D gene uncertain. The CDR3 extends over 13 amino acids. Germline V gene lookup returns CDR1 MGHRA and CDR2 YSYEKL. The germline V and J ends were trimmed by 6 bases and 0 bases, with 8 bases remaining between them. DNA of the CDR3: TGCGCCAGCAGTTACAGAATGAACACTGAAGCTTTCTTT. Its protein product is CASSYRMNTEAFF.